Presented here are 8 T cell receptor beta chains from one specimen sequenced in a study of PD-1 blockade in classical Hodgkin lymphoma. Every patient was affected by relapse after autologous stem cell transplantation, while exposure to brentuximab vedotin was not uniform. Profiled with immunoSEQ multiplex PCR; TCRdb holds only in-frame clones, not every one. Here the sample spans about 15,000 clones, 83% being singletons. This material consisted of peripheral blood mononuclear cells (PBMCs), taken before the second cycle of nivolumab. These receptors were obtained from a human donor with classical Hodgkin lymphoma.

This chain joins TRBV14 and TRBJ2-5; D not resolved. The V gene's germline CDR1 is SGHDN and CDR2 FVKESK. V was shortened by 5 bases and J by 5 bases, with 12 bases between the two germline ends. The CDR3 is 13 residues long. Here the CDR3 reads CASSKGIGETQYF. The CDR3 DNA sequence: TGTGCCAGCAGCAAAGGGATAGGGGAGACCCAGTACTTC.

This clone was seen a single time. The chain recombines TRBV28 with TRBJ2-1; 7 bases fit TRBD2. The trim removed 8 bases at V and 4 bases at J, leaving 11 bases unmatched. Germline V gene lookup returns CDR1 MDHEN and CDR2 SYDVKM. CDR3 size: 15 residues. The CDR3 DNA sequence: TGTGCCAGCGCCTCTCAGCGGGGAATTTACAATGAGCAGTTCTTC. This encodes CASASQRGIYNEQFF. Supplemented by reference TRBV28 and TRBJ2-1, the full variable domain reads DVKVTQSSRYLVKRTGEKVFLECVQDMDHENMFWYRQDPGLGLRLIYFSYDVKMKEKGDIPEGYSVSREKKERFSLILESASTNQTSMYLCASASQRGIYNEQFFGPGTRLTVL.

V and J are TRBV5-6 and TRBJ2-5; D gene unclear. The CDR3 consists of 13 residues. CDR1 is SGHDT and CDR2 is YYEEEE in the germline V gene. Trimming took 1 base from V and 1 from J, leaving 5 bases between them. This chain's CDR3 is CASSLWSQETQYF. CDR3 sequence (DNA): TGTGCCAGCAGCTTGTGGAGCCAAGAGACCCAGTACTTC.

The V call is TRBV5-1, the J call TRBJ1-2, with D hard to call. Trimming stripped 4 bases from V and 2 bases from J, with 12 bases between. Germline V lookup: CDR1 SGHRS, CDR2 YFSETQ. This CDR3 has 14 residues. CDR3 protein: CASSGRPANYGYTF. CDR3 bases: TGCGCCAGCAGCGGAAGACCTGCCAACTATGGCTACACCTTC.

The V and J genes are TRBV15 and TRBJ1-1, with 8 bases that match TRBD1. This CDR3 has 14 residues. V lost 3 bases and J lost 9; bases outside the gene matches: 9. Germline V gene sequence: CDR1 LNHNV, CDR2 YYDKDF (reference sequence). The DNA for the CDR3 is TGTGCCACCAGCAGGTCCAGGGACAGGCCTAAAGCTTTCTTT. As protein: CATSRSRDRPKAFF.

The V call is TRBV18, the J call TRBJ2-7; D possibly matches TRBD1 or TRBD2 (5 bases each). Germline V lookup: CDR1 KGHSH, CDR2 LQKENI. CDR3 length: 14 residues. Trimming removed 4 bases from V and 9 bases from J, with 19 bases in between. Here the CDR3 DNA reads TGTGCCAGCTCACTCTTCGACCGGGACCCGATGCAGTACTTC. This sequence encodes CASSLFDRDPMQYF.

This clone was observed once. In DNA form, the CDR3 reads TGTGCCAGCAGTCTTCGGTCGACCACCGGGGAGCTGTTTTTT. Its translation: CASSLRSTTGELFF. V gene TRBV25-1 combines with J gene TRBJ2-2, with no clear D. This CDR3 has 14 amino acids. In germline, CDR1 is MGHDK, CDR2 SYGVNS. Trimming cost V 5 bases and J 4 bases, with 11 bases left between them. Based on the CDR3 plus reference TRBV25-1 and TRBJ2-2, the full variable domain is EADIYQTPRYLVIGTGKKITLECSQTMGHDKMYWYQQDPGMELHLIHYSYGVNSTEKGDLSSESTVSRIRTEHFPLTLESARPSHTSQYLCASSLRSTTGELFFGEGSRLTVL.

The chain is built from TRBV4-1 and TRBJ2-4, with D possibly matching TRBD1 (6 bases). This CDR3 is 15 amino acids long. Germline CDR1 MGHRA, CDR2 YSYEKL. V lost 0 bases to trimming and J lost 7 bases, with 13 bases between them. CDR3 nucleotide sequence: TGCGCCAGCAGCCAAGAGGGACAACGGGCGAACATTCAGTACTTC. This translates into CASSQEGQRANIQYF.